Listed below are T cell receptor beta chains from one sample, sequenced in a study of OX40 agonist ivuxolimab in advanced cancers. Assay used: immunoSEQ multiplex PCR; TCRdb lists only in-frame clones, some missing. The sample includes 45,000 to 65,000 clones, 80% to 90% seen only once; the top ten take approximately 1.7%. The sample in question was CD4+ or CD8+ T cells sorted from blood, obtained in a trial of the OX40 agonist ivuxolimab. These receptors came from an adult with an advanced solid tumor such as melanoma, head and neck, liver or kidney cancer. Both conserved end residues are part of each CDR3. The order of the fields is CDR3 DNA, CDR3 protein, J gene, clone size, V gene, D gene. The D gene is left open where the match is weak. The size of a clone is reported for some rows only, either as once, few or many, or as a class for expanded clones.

TGTGCCAGCAGCCTAACCGGGACCTCCTACAATGAGCAGTTCTTC CASSLTGTSYNEQFF TRBJ2-1 . TRBV7-6 .
TGTGCCAGCAGCCCCGAAGGGGGTCGGGCTTATACGCAGTATTTT CASSPEGGRAYTQYF TRBJ2-3 . TRBV7-9 .
TGTGCCAGCAGCTTAGAGGGCCAGCAAACATCCTATGGCTACACCTTC CASSLEGQQTSYGYTF TRBJ1-2 . TRBV7-2 .
TGTGCCAGCAGTTTCCCCCATGGGGCTACGAACACCGGGGAGCTGTTTTTT CASSFPHGATNTGELFF TRBJ2-2 once TRBV28 .
TGTGCCAGCTCACAACAACCGGACAGGGGAGGTTCACCCCTCCACTTT CASSQQPDRGGSPLHF TRBJ1-6 . TRBV18 TRBD1
TGTGCCAGCAGTTCCCTCAGGGTAAATCGGGAAAAACTGTTTTTT CASSSLRVNREKLFF TRBJ1-4 . TRBV28 .
TGTGCCAGCAGCCAAACCACTAGCGGGAGGGGCGAGCAGTACTTC CASSQTTSGRGEQYF TRBJ2-7 . TRBV7-2 TRBD2
TGCGCCAGCAGCGATCTAGGGACTAGTCGCACAGATACGCAGTATTTT CASSDLGTSRTDTQYF TRBJ2-3 . TRBV4-1 TRBD2
TGCGCCAGCAGCCCGCGGTTCAGAGGCACAGATACGCAGTATTTT CASSPRFRGTDTQYF TRBJ2-3 . TRBV5-1 .
TGTGCCAGCAGTGGGGACAGGGAAAAGTGGCATCAGCCCCAGCATTTT CASSGDREKWHQPQHF TRBJ1-5 . TRBV6-1 TRBD1
TGTGCCAGCAGTACACAGGGGACCGGGGAGCTGTTTTTT CASSTQGTGELFF TRBJ2-2 . TRBV6-6 TRBD1
TGTGCCAGCAGCACGGGAGTCTACAATGAGCAGTTCTTC CASSTGVYNEQFF TRBJ2-1 . TRBV5-6 .
TGTGCCAGCAAACAGGGTATCAATCAGCCCCAGCATTTT CASKQGINQPQHF TRBJ1-5 . TRBV6-5 .
TGTGCCAGCGGGACCGGGGGGGCCTTAGATACGCAGTATTTT CASGTGGALDTQYF TRBJ2-3 once TRBV6-1 TRBD2
TGTGCCAGCAGCCCAGGGACAGCCAACGGGGGGTTGGAGACCCAGTACTTC CASSPGTANGGLETQYF TRBJ2-5 . TRBV7-8 .
TGTGCCAGCAGCTTGCAAATTCGCACAGATACGCAGTATTTT CASSLQIRTDTQYF TRBJ2-3 . TRBV7-2 .
TGTGCCAGCAGTTTCGGCTGGAGGCGGGGGGGCATATACTCGCAGTTCTTC CASSFGWRRGGIYSQFF TRBJ2-1 . TRBV28 TRBD2
TGTGCCAGCGTCGGGGACAGGGGCTATGGCTACACCTTC CASVGDRGYGYTF TRBJ1-2 . TRBV28 TRBD1
TGTGCCAGCAGTGTAGACAGGGGAAACTATGGCTACACCTTC CASSVDRGNYGYTF TRBJ1-2 . TRBV6-1 TRBD1
TGTGCCATCAGTTCGAGGACAGCTCAGAACACTGAAGCTTTCTTT CAISSRTAQNTEAFF TRBJ1-1 . TRBV10-3 .
TGTGCCAGCAGCTTAGTTCAGGGCGGCACCGGGGAGCTGTTTTTT CASSLVQGGTGELFF TRBJ2-2 . TRBV7-2 .
TGTGCCAGCAGCTCGACCCTCTCTCACAGGGACACTGAAGCTTTCTTT CASSSTLSHRDTEAFF TRBJ1-1 . TRBV5-4 .
TGTGCCAGCAGTTACAGGGGGCGCATGAACACTGAAGCTTTCTTT CASSYRGRMNTEAFF TRBJ1-1 . TRBV28 TRBD1
TGTGCCAGCAGCCTGGGTCTAGCGGGAGTCGTCGAGCAGTTCTTC CASSLGLAGVVEQFF TRBJ2-1 . TRBV7-6 TRBD2
TGTGCCAGTAGGGACTATTCGAGGGGCACAGATACGCAGTATTTT CASRDYSRGTDTQYF TRBJ2-3 . TRBV19 .
TGTGCCAGCAGCCATGACAACACCGGGGAGCTGTTTTTT CASSHDNTGELFF TRBJ2-2 . TRBV7-2 .
TGTGCCAGCAGTCCCATGGGGCAGGGGCGGAGTCAGCCCCAGCATTTT CASSPMGQGRSQPQHF TRBJ1-5 . TRBV27 .
TGTGCCAGCACCGTCGGACTAGCGGGACTCTACGAGCAGTACTTC CASTVGLAGLYEQYF TRBJ2-7 . TRBV7-2 TRBD2
TGCGCCAGCAGCTTGGCGACACCTAGCTCCTACAATGAGCAGTTCTTC CASSLATPSSYNEQFF TRBJ2-1 . TRBV5-1 .
TGCGCCAGCAGCCGGAGACCCGGGACAGGGTATAATGAGCAGTTCTTC CASSRRPGTGYNEQFF TRBJ2-1 . TRBV5-1 TRBD1
TGTGCCATCAGTCCACAGGGGAACACTGAAGCTTTCTTT CAISPQGNTEAFF TRBJ1-1 once TRBV10-3 .
TGTGCCAGCTCACGTCCGACCGGGACAGGGCCCTCCTACAATGAGCAGTTCTTC CASSRPTGTGPSYNEQFF TRBJ2-1 . TRBV18 TRBD1
TGTGCCAGCCGCAGCGTGGCTCACGGGGAGCTGTTTTTT CASRSVAHGELFF TRBJ2-2 . TRBV7-9 .
TGTGCCAGCTCACCCTTTCGTCTAGCGGGGGGGCCTAGCACAGATACGCAGTATTTT CASSPFRLAGGPSTDTQYF TRBJ2-3 . TRBV18 TRBD2
TGTGCCAGCAGGTTGCTTAGACTAGACAATGAGCAGTTCTTC CASRLLRLDNEQFF TRBJ2-1 . TRBV2 .
TGTGCCAGCAGCTTCGGAGGCCCCTATCAGCCCCAGCATTTT CASSFGGPYQPQHF TRBJ1-5 . TRBV28 .
TGCGCCAGCAGCCCCGAGAGGCTGGGCACTGAAGCTTTCTTT CASSPERLGTEAFF TRBJ1-1 . TRBV5-1 .
TGTGCCTGGAAGAGGAGAAATGAGCAGTTCTTC CAWKRRNEQFF TRBJ2-1 . TRBV30 .
TGTGCCAGCAGCATCGTAGCGGGGGGATACAATGAGCAGTTCTTC CASSIVAGGYNEQFF TRBJ2-1 . TRBV6-5 TRBD2
TGTGCCAGCAGCTTGGCCAACAGGGCGGCTTTCTTT CASSLANRAAFF TRBJ1-1 . TRBV5-5 .
TGTGCCAGCAGAGCACCAGGGGGCTATGGCTACACCTTC CASRAPGGYGYTF TRBJ1-2 . TRBV6-4 TRBD1
TGCGCCAGCAGCTTGGAATCTCCAGGGGGTACAAACTATGGCTACACCTTC CASSLESPGGTNYGYTF TRBJ1-2 once TRBV5-1 TRBD1
TGTGCCAGCAGTTACGCAGGGGGGAACACTGAAGCTTTCTTT CASSYAGGNTEAFF TRBJ1-1 . TRBV6-6 TRBD1
TGTGCCAGCCGGGGTGGGCTGAACACTGAAGCTTTCTTT CASRGGLNTEAFF TRBJ1-1 . TRBV28 .
TGTGCCAGCAGGTCGCCCAGGGGCTACGAGCAGTACTTC CASRSPRGYEQYF TRBJ2-7 . TRBV6-5 .
TGTGCCTGGAGTGAGAGGTGGCTTAGCACAGATACGCAGTATTTT CAWSERWLSTDTQYF TRBJ2-3 . TRBV30 .
TGTGCCAGCAGTCGGTCCAGATATAGTAACTATGGCTACACCTTC CASSRSRYSNYGYTF TRBJ1-2 once TRBV6-5 .
TGTGCCAGCAGTGAAGGGGGTGGGGACACTGAAGCTTTCTTT CASSEGGGDTEAFF TRBJ1-1 . TRBV6-1 .
TGTGCCAGCAGCATCGGAGGGAATCAGCCCCAGCATTTT CASSIGGNQPQHF TRBJ1-5 . TRBV11-2 .
TGTGCCATCAGTGAGTCGGACAGGGCGGGCACCTTC CAISESDRAGTF TRBJ1-2 . TRBV10-3 TRBD1